The 21 T cell receptor beta chains in this list originate from one sample, sequenced in a study of blood T cell repertoires in COVID-19. Measured with immunoSEQ multiplex PCR; TCRdb has only the in-frame clones, and not every one. Here the sample spans 100,000 or so clones, approximately 82% being singletons. The sequenced sample was peripheral blood. All receptors come from a man aged 55 to 70 with acute or convalescent COVID-19.

The CDR3 protein is CASSQPGTRNNEQFF. As DNA, the CDR3 is TGTGCCAGCAGCCAACCCGGGACTAGGAACAATGAGCAGTTCTTC. The chain has TRBV3-1 (or the pseudogene TRBV3-2) and TRBJ2-1; TRBD2 aligns across 8 bases. V was pared by 2 bases and J by 5 bases, with 5 bases of the junction left unmatched. Germline V gives CDR1 LGHDT, CDR2 YNNKEL (reference sequence). This CDR3 has 15 residues.

This chain links TRBV29-1 with TRBJ1-2; 7 bases fit TRBD1. The V segment lost 7 bases and the J segment 7 bases; nucleotides outside the gene matches: 12. This CDR3 is 13 amino acids long. Germline loops: CDR1 SQVTM, CDR2 ANQGSEA. CDR3 residues: CSAPGQIGSGYTF. As DNA, the CDR3 is TGCAGCGCTCCGGGACAGATTGGATCTGGCTACACCTTC.

The chain carries TRBV11-2 and TRBJ1-1, with D perhaps TRBD1 (5 bases). V lost 0 bases, J lost 4 bases, and 12 bases lay in between. This CDR3 has 15 residues. Per the germline V gene, CDR1 is SGHAT and CDR2 is FQNNGV. The CDR3 coding sequence is TGTGCCAGCAGCTTAGAGCCAGGGCCGGCCACTGAAGCTTTCTTT. It codes for CASSLEPGPATEAFF. The variable domain in full, completed from reference TRBV11-2 and TRBJ1-1, reads EAGVAQSPRYKIIEKRQSVAFWCNPISGHATLYWYQQILGQGPKLLIQFQNNGVVDDSQLPKDRFSAERLKGVDSTLKIQPAKLEDSAVYLCASSLEPGPATEAFFGQGTRLTVV.

The chain has TRBV5-1 and TRBJ1-1; D possibly corresponds to TRBD1 (5 bases). V gave up 0 bases and J gave up 5 bases, with 11 bases separating them. Per germline, CDR1 SGHRS and CDR2 YFSETQ. The CDR3 has 14 residues. For the CDR3, the DNA is TGCGCCAGCAGCTTGGCGGGGGATAGGACTGAAGCTTTCTTT. Its protein is CASSLAGDRTEAFF. Based on the CDR3 plus reference TRBV5-1 and TRBJ1-1, the full variable domain is KAGVTQTPRYLIKTRGQQVTLSCSPISGHRSVSWYQQTPGQGLQFLFEYFSETQRNKGNFPGRFSGRQFSNSRSEMNVSTLELGDSALYLCASSLAGDRTEAFFGQGTRLTVV.

This clone has more than one count but fewer than ten. The rearrangement links TRBV5-6 to TRBJ1-1, with D maybe TRBD1 (5 bases). V lost 1 base and J lost 3, with 16 bases in between. The length of the CDR3 is 16 residues. The germline V gene encodes CDR1 SGHDT and CDR2 YYEEEE. In nucleotides, the CDR3 is TGTGCCAGCAGCTTGATAGGAGGGGCCGCTGACACTGAAGCTTTCTTT. It yields the protein CASSLIGGAADTEAFF.

This rearrangement joins TRBV18 to TRBJ2-5; D unresolved. The CDR3 runs to 13 residues. CDR1 KGHSH and CDR2 LQKENI come from the germline V gene. Trimming pared 4 bases from V and 5 bases from J, leaving 11 bases between. CDR3: CASSLQTLETQYF. As DNA, the CDR3 is TGTGCCAGCTCACTTCAGACTCTTGAGACCCAGTACTTC.

This clone was picked up one time. The J gene is TRBJ1-4, the V gene TRBV6-5; D not resolved. The CDR3 contains 13 residues. V was trimmed by 0 bases and J by 8 bases, leaving 7 bases between them. Germline V gene sequence: CDR1 MNHEY, CDR2 SVGAGI. The CDR3 reads CASSYSIGEKLFF. The DNA of the CDR3 is TGTGCCAGCAGTTACTCGATCGGGGAAAAACTGTTTTTT.

The chain is built from TRBV7-3 and TRBJ1-1; D unresolved. The CDR3 is made up of 13 amino acids. Germline assignment: CDR1 SGHTA and CDR2 FQGTGA. V lost 6 bases and J lost 3, with 11 bases in between. The CDR3 bases are TGTGCCAGCAGATTGCAAGGAGACACTGAAGCTTTCTTT. Its protein product is CASRLQGDTEAFF.

This clone was detected once. The chain links TRBV30 to TRBJ1-1; D not resolved. Germline assignment: CDR1 GTSNPN and CDR2 SVGIG (reference sequence). CDR3 length: 14 amino acids. The V end lost 1 base, the J end lost 1 base, and 10 bases lay between the germline ends. CDR3 residues: CAWSANGWNTEAFF. In nucleotides, the CDR3 is TGTGCCTGGAGTGCCAACGGGTGGAACACTGAAGCTTTCTTT.

This clone was seen only once. The genes are TRBV3-1 (or the pseudogene TRBV3-2) and TRBJ1-2; 8 bases line up with TRBD1. V trimming: 4 bases; J trimming: 7 bases; junction bases outside the gene matches: 5. Germline V gives CDR1 LGHDT, CDR2 YNNKEL (reference sequence). This CDR3 has 13 amino acids. The DNA of the CDR3 is TGTGCCAGCAGCCGGGACAGGCTAGCTGGCTACACCTTC. The encoded protein is CASSRDRLAGYTF.

The chain carries TRBV3-1 (or the pseudogene TRBV3-2) and TRBJ1-2; D gene ambiguous. This CDR3 is 14 amino acids long. Germline V gene sequence: CDR1 LGHDT, CDR2 YNNKEL (reference sequence). V dropped 0 bases and J dropped 8 bases, with 13 bases sitting between them. The CDR3 region is CASSQDWAGEGYTF. The CDR3 coding sequence is TGTGCCAGCAGCCAAGATTGGGCAGGTGAAGGCTACACCTTC.

The V gene is TRBV19, the J gene TRBJ2-1; TRBD1 might be the D (6 bases). V lost 8 bases, J lost 6 bases, and 17 bases lay in between. Germline V CDR1 and CDR2: LNHDA, SQIVND (reference sequence). The CDR3 runs to 14 residues. DNA for the CDR3: TGTGCCAGTTCTCGGACAGTCCAAATCAATGAGCAGTTCTTC. Translation gives CASSRTVQINEQFF.

This clone came up a few times. The chain employs TRBV5-8 and TRBJ2-5; 8 positions match TRBD2. CDR1 is SGHTS and CDR2 is YDEGEE in the germline V gene. J gave up 1 base and V 5 bases, and 7 bases lay outside the gene matches. This CDR3 spans 15 amino acids. The DNA of the CDR3 is TGTGCCAGCAGTTATGATACTAGCGGCCAAGAGACCCAGTACTTC. This gives the protein CASSYDTSGQETQYF.

The J gene is TRBJ2-3, the V gene TRBV5-1; TRBD2 aligns across 11 bases. J was trimmed by 4 bases and V by 3 bases; bases with no gene match: 7. CDR1 is SGHRS, CDR2 YFSETQ, per germline. The CDR3 is made up of 16 amino acids. DNA for the CDR3: TGCGCCAGCAGCTCCGGGGTAGCGGGGGGGGCAGATACGCAGTATTTT. This gives the protein CASSSGVAGGADTQYF.

The chain links TRBV25-1 to TRBJ2-5; perhaps TRBD2 as D (7 bases). Germline values: CDR1 MGHDK, CDR2 SYGVNS. The CDR3 totals 15 residues. Trimming stripped 4 bases from V and 1 base from J, with 13 bases between. The CDR3 nucleotides read TGTGCCAGCAGTGGGGGGAGGGGGTTCCAAGAGACCCAGTACTTC. Translation gives CASSGGRGFQETQYF.

The V and J genes are TRBV6-5 and TRBJ2-7; perhaps TRBD1 as D (6 bases). Between the trimmed V and J ends, which lost 4 bases and 5 bases, there was a span of 12 bases. This CDR3 contains 13 residues. Germline V gene sequence: CDR1 MNHEY, CDR2 SVGAGI. CDR3 DNA sequence: TGTGCCAGCAGTTCCGGACAGAGAAACGAGCAGTACTTC. It encodes CASSSGQRNEQYF.

The chain carries TRBV6-5 and TRBJ2-7, with D possibly matching TRBD2 (7 bases). Per germline, CDR1 MNHEY and CDR2 SVGAGI. V was shortened by 2 bases and J by 2 bases, with 13 bases between the two germline ends. The CDR3 covers 15 residues. The CDR3 reads CASSYDRGATYEQYF. The DNA of the CDR3 is TGTGCCAGCAGTTACGATCGGGGGGCCACCTACGAGCAGTACTTC.

This chain connects TRBV27 to TRBJ2-7; a weak D match, TRBD2 (6 bases). The V end was cut by 3 bases, the J end by 2 bases, with 14 bases between. This CDR3 has 15 residues. CDR1 is MNHEY and CDR2 is SMNVEV in the germline V gene (reference sequence). The CDR3 region has the DNA TGTGCCAGCAGTTTGGTAGGGCGCGGGACCTACGAGCAGTACTTC. Translation gives CASSLVGRGTYEQYF.

On this clone itself: The junction shows a germline mismatch at one end, possibly a read error. CDR3 in amino acids: CSVESGDRVF. CDR3 DNA sequence: TGCAGCGTTGAATCGGGGGACAGAGTTTTT. The chain joins TRBV29-1 to TRBJ1-4, with 7 bases matching TRBD1. The CDR3 contains 10 residues. The germline gives CDR1 SQVTM, CDR2 ANQGSEA.

V usage is TRBV5-1 and J usage is TRBJ2-7; TRBD1 aligns across 10 bases. The germline V gene has CDR1 SGHRS and CDR2 YFSETQ. The trim removed 3 bases at V and 2 bases at J, leaving 14 bases unmatched. CDR3 length: 18 amino acids. DNA of the CDR3: TGCGCCAGCAGCTCCCGGGACAGGGGAGGGCCGGATACCTACGAGCAGTACTTC. It yields the protein CASSSRDRGGPDTYEQYF.

J is TRBJ1-1 and V is TRBV5-1; unclear D gene. There are 14 residues in the CDR3. Germline CDR1 SGHRS, CDR2 YFSETQ. With 0 bases removed from V and 1 base from J, the gap between germline ends came to 7 bases. The CDR3 sequence is CASSLVQKNTEAFF. In DNA form, the CDR3 reads TGCGCCAGCAGCTTGGTCCAGAAGAACACTGAAGCTTTCTTT.